This T cell receptor (beta chain) was sequenced during a study of blood T cell repertoires in COVID-19. Method: immunoSEQ multiplex PCR; TCRdb's copy keeps in-frame clones and lacks some. The table lists 200,000 to 300,000 clones, roughly 90% of them singletons. The V gene's germline CDR1 is SGHRS and CDR2 YFSETQ. After removal of 3 bases from V and 5 bases from J, the junction contained 18 bases not matched to a gene. The CDR3 covers 18 residues. This chain joins TRBV5-1 and TRBJ1-2; 8 bases are shared with TRBD1. Sequences were obtained from peripheral blood. This receptor was taken from a human donor in a cohort sampled during active COVID-19. For the CDR3, the DNA is TGCGCCAGCAGCTCGAGATTCCAGGACAGGGAGGGAAAATATGGCTACACCTTC. Protein: CASSSRFQDREGKYGYTF.